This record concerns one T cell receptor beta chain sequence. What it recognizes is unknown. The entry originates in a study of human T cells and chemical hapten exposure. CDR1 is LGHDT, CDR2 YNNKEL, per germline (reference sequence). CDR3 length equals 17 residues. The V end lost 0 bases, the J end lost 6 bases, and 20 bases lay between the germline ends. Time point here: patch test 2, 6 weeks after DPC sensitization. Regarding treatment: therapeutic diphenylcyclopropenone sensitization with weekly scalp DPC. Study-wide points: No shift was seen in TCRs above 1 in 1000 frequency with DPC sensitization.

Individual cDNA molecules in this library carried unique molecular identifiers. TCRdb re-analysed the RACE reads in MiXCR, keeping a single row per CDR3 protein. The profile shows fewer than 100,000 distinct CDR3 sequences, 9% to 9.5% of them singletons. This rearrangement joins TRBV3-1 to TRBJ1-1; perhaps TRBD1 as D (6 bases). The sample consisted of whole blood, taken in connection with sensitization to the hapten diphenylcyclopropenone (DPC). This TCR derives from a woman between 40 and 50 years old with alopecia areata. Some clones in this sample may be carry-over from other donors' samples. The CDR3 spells CASSQEGNTGLRAEAFF. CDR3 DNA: TGTGCCAGCAGCCAAGAAGGGAACACAGGGTTGAGGGCTGAAGCTTTCTTT. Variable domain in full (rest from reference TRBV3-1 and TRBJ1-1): DTAVSQTPKYLVTQMGNDKSIKCEQNLGHDTMYWYKQDSKKFLKIMFSYNNKELIINETVPNRFSPKSPDKAHLNLHINSLELGDSAVYFCASSQEGNTGLRAEAFFGQGTRLTVV.